This is a list of T cell receptor beta chains from one sample in a study of T cell repertoires in cytomegalovirus infection. These receptors lack a known antigen. TCRdb recomputed calls from the reads with MiXCR, one row per CDR3 protein. Among about 830,000 distinct CDR3 sequences listed, approximately 32% were seen once. The specimen was cultured CD8+ T cells from PBMCs, collected from culture after CMV antigen stimulation. These receptors originate from a human donor in good health (CMV status not recorded). Some clones in this sample may be carry-over from other donors' samples. The conserved cysteine and the conserved F or W are not part of the CDR3 here. Size is omitted from some rows. Given values are once, few, many or a class for expanded clones.

V	J	size	CDR3
TRBV24-1	TRBJ1-2	.	ATGHGGDDGYT
TRBV12-3/TRBV12-4	TRBJ2-1	.	ASSNGGSYNEQF
TRBV7-4	TRBJ1-1	once	ASSLQGQGKPEAF
TRBV11-2	TRBJ2-3	few	ASSHWDSGGYTDTQY
TRBV5-8	TRBJ1-6	many	ASSSLRPYYNSPLH
TRBV6-2/TRBV6-3	TRBJ2-1	few	ASSSGTGISNEQF
TRBV11-2	TRBJ2-3	.	ASSHRQGGGTDTQY
TRBV12-3/TRBV12-4	TRBJ2-5	.	ASTPDRGETQY
TRBV6-5	TRBJ2-1	.	ASSYGLAGTNEQF
TRBV7-2	TRBJ2-1	.	ASSLYGGAANEQF
TRBV5-4	TRBJ2-3	.	ASSPSLTSGGDTDTQY
TRBV7-2	TRBJ2-3	many	ASSFMGTRWADTQY
TRBV7-8	TRBJ1-1	.	ASSVRGGRGTEAF
TRBV5-4	TRBJ2-7	.	ASSQAGFFYKQY
TRBV4-1	TRBJ2-2	.	ASSHGQNTGELF
TRBV28	TRBJ1-1	.	ASSPRTGFLVNTEAF
TRBV7-9	TRBJ2-1	many	ASSLTGLF
TRBV2	TRBJ2-5	.	ASTHETSGGLQETQY
TRBV27	TRBJ1-1	.	ASTGGRNTEAF
TRBV20-1	TRBJ2-3	.	SAHAGALSTDTQY
TRBV7-6	TRBJ2-1	many	ASSSLGTGFTDEQF
TRBV7-2	TRBJ2-7	.	ASSQGPYLGEQY
TRBV7-9	TRBJ1-2	.	ASSLDFDYGYT
TRBV2	TRBJ2-7	once	ASSALASGSSYEQY
TRBV6-2/TRBV6-3	TRBJ2-3	few	ASSSTSRSGGSTDTQY
TRBV28	TRBJ2-3	many	ASSFATGAGTDTQY
TRBV9	TRBJ1-1	.	ASSPYGRTASNTEAF
TRBV5-1	TRBJ2-5	.	ASSTWTGGETQY
TRBV29-1	TRBJ2-1	.	SVDLEVDEQF
TRBV7-2	TRBJ1-1	many	ASSLPPWVDSLNTEAF
TRBV6-6	TRBJ1-5	.	ASSQAPGEPQH
TRBV6-6	TRBJ1-1	few	ASNAQMNTEAF
TRBV12-3/TRBV12-4	TRBJ2-7	.	ASSSTGLSYEQY
TRBV4-2	TRBJ2-1	few	ASSPNGLAGGPNNEQF
TRBV5-6	TRBJ2-5	few	ASSRGAGVGY
TRBV7-8	TRBJ2-1	many	ASTVEGAYNEQF
TRBV4-2	TRBJ2-1	few	ASSQGLPGESYNEQF